The source of this T cell receptor beta chain is a study of identical twins. One entry per CDR3 protein, called by TCRdb with MiXCR from the 5' RACE reads. The profile shows about 240,000 distinct CDR3 sequences, roughly 10% of them singletons. The CDR3 covers 14 residues. In germline, CDR1 is LNHDA, CDR2 SQIVND (reference sequence). With 3 bases removed from V and 2 bases from J, the gap between germline ends came to 11 bases. This chain connects TRBV19 to TRBJ2-7; no reliable D call. The specimen sequenced was memory T cells sorted from blood. The sequence was obtained from a man in his forties or fifties in good health. CDR3 DNA: TGTGCCAGTAGTATCAGCAGCCCCCCCTACGAGCAGTACTTC. It is translated as CASSISSPPYEQYF.